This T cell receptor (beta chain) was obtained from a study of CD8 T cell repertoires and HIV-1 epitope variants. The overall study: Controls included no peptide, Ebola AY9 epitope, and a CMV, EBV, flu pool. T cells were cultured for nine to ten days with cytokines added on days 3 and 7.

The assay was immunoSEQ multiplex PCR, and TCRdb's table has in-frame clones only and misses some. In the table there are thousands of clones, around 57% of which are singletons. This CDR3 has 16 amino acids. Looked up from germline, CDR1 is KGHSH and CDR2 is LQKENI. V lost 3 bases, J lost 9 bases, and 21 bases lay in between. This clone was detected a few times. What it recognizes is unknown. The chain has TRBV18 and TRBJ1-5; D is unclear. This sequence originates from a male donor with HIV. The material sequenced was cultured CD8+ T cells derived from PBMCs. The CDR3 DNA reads TGTGCCAGCTCACCCGATGGGGTTGCCCCCATCCGGCCCCAGCATTTT. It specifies CASSPDGVAPIRPQHF.